The 32 T cell receptor beta chains in this list originate from one sample, sequenced in a study of relationships among human T cell subsets. Anti-CD25 beads selected CD4+CD25+ regulatory T cells from positively selected CD4+ cells. TCR alpha and beta CDR3s were amplified from mRNA by semiquantitative ARM-PCR. ARM-PCR used tagged nested gene-specific primers, then communal superprimers for exponential amplification. Each CDR3 protein is one row after TCRdb ran MiXCR on the multiplex PCR reads. The table lists 11,000 to 15,000 distinct CDR3 sequences, 50% to 75% of them singletons. Sample: Tregs sorted from blood. These receptor sequences come from a man aged 35 to 55 in good health.

The chain couples TRBV25-1 to TRBJ1-1, with TRBD1 identical over 8 bases. Germline loops: CDR1 MGHDK, CDR2 SYGVNS. This CDR3 spans 16 amino acids. Germline trimming cut 6 bases from V and 5 bases from J; bases unmatched to any gene: 14. CDR3: CASSPLHTGGETEAFF. The CDR3 DNA is TGTGCCAGCAGCCCCCTCCATACAGGGGGTGAAACTGAAGCTTTCTTT.

The J gene is TRBJ2-7, the V gene TRBV7-3; D gene unclear. This CDR3 spans 15 amino acids. V lost 5 bases and J lost 3, with 17 bases in between. The germline gives CDR1 SGHTA, CDR2 FQGTGA. The chain's CDR3 is CASSQRATSRYEQYF. The CDR3 nucleotides are TGTGCCAGCAGCCAACGGGCGACGAGTCGCTACGAGCAGTACTTC.

The CDR3 nucleotides are TGTGCCAGTAGTATGGCAGCTTATAGCAATCAGCCCCAGCATTTT. It encodes CASSMAAYSNQPQHF. The V and J genes are TRBV19 and TRBJ1-5, with D uncertain. The CDR3 has 15 amino acids. Germline CDR1 is LNHDA and CDR2 is SQIVND (reference sequence). V dropped 3 bases and J dropped 0 bases, with 9 bases sitting between them.

This clonotype was recorded only once. This sequence joins TRBV20-1 and TRBJ2-5; TRBD1 or TRBD2 may be the D gene (5 bases each). Germline V gives CDR1 DFQATT, CDR2 SNEGSKA (reference sequence). The V end was cut by 6 bases, the J end by 3 bases, with 14 bases between. The CDR3 is 13 amino acids. The CDR3 nucleotides are TGCAGTGCCCCACCGGGGACGGAAGAGACCCAGTACTTC. Its protein product is CSAPPGTEETQYF.

The V and J genes are TRBV6-2 or TRBV6-3 and TRBJ2-1; D uncertain. CDR3 length: 13 amino acids. V lost 2 bases, J lost 6 bases, and 8 bases lay in between. Germline CDR1 and CDR2: MNHEY and SVGEGT. The CDR3 reads CASSYRITNEQFF. In nucleotides, the CDR3 is TGTGCCAGCAGTTACCGCATCACCAATGAGCAGTTCTTC.

The chain links TRBV10-3 to TRBJ1-2; D is undetermined. The CDR3 extends over 16 amino acids. The ends were cut back, 4 bases at V and 8 bases at J, with 23 bases in the middle. Per germline, CDR1 ENHRY and CDR2 SYGVKD. The CDR3 DNA reads TGTGCCATCAGTGCAAGATCGGACGCGAATGAGGACGGCTACACCTTC. This sequence encodes CAISARSDANEDGYTF.

V usage is TRBV27 and J usage is TRBJ1-2; 7 bases match TRBD1. The length of the CDR3 is 16 residues. Trimming took 4 bases from V and 4 from J; bases not matched to a gene: 12. The germline gives CDR1 MNHEY, CDR2 SMNVEV (reference sequence). The CDR3 sequence is CASSSGQVVSGYGYTF. DNA of the CDR3: TGTGCCAGCAGTTCTGGACAGGTTGTAAGTGGCTATGGCTACACCTTC.

V and J are TRBV28 and TRBJ1-5, with D uncertain. V was shortened by 7 bases and J by 1 base, with 5 bases between the two germline ends. Germline V lookup: CDR1 MDHEN, CDR2 SYDVKM. The CDR3 extends over 12 amino acids. The CDR3 region is CASKSSNQPQHF. The CDR3 DNA follows: TGTGCCAGCAAGTCGAGCAATCAGCCCCAGCATTTT.

This clonotype was recorded once. The J gene is TRBJ2-3, the V gene TRBV2; a possible D gene is TRBD1 (6 bases). This CDR3 is 13 amino acids long. Trimming took 7 bases from V and 3 from J, leaving 11 bases between them. Germline CDR1 reads SNHLY; CDR2 reads FYNNEI. In DNA, the CDR3 is TGTGCCAGCAACCAACAGGGTACAGATACGCAGTATTTT. Its protein product is CASNQQGTDTQYF.

This clonotype appeared a few times. The chain joins TRBV11-1 to TRBJ2-7; D is possibly TRBD2 (5 bases). Looked up from germline, CDR1 is SGHAT and CDR2 is FQDESV (reference sequence). The CDR3 extends over 14 amino acids. Trimming left V 6 bases short and J 3 bases short, with 15 bases between. The CDR3 nucleotides are TGTGCCAGCAGGCCCGGCCCCGGAGGCTACGAGCAGTACTTC. This encodes CASRPGPGGYEQYF.

This clonotype was observed a few times. V and J are TRBV10-2 and TRBJ1-5, with a weak D call TRBD1 (5 bases). The V end was cut by 0 bases, the J end by 5 bases, with 11 bases between. CDR1 is WSHSY, CDR2 SAAADI, per germline. This CDR3 region has 15 residues. The CDR3 bases are TGCGCCAGCAGTGAGTCTGGACAACTCGATCAGCCCCAGCATTTT. Translating gives CASSESGQLDQPQHF.

This rearrangement joins TRBV28 to TRBJ2-7; D is perhaps TRBD2 (5 bases). Germline CDR1 is MDHEN and CDR2 is SYDVKM. V lost 6 bases to trimming and J lost 0 bases, with 21 bases between them. There are 17 residues in the CDR3. For the CDR3, the DNA is TGTGCCAGCAGCCCCCGTGGAGGTCGTAGAAGCTCCTACGAGCAGTACTTC. This gives the protein CASSPRGGRRSSYEQYF.

The chain links TRBV25-1 to TRBJ1-1, with D uncertain. From germline, CDR1 is MGHDK and CDR2 SYGVNS. The CDR3 consists of 13 residues. Trimming shortened V by 2 bases and J by 1 base, and 5 bases separated the two germline ends. The CDR3 region has the DNA TGTGCCAGCAGTGAAGGAGGGAACACTGAAGCTTTCTTT. Its protein is CASSEGGNTEAFF.

This clonotype was seen a handful of times. V gene TRBV7-9 combines with J gene TRBJ2-1; 11 nucleotides match TRBD2. CDR3 length: 15 amino acids. J lost 5 bases, V lost 5 bases, and 5 bases had no gene match. Per the germline V gene, CDR1 is SEHNR and CDR2 is FQNEAQ (reference sequence). The CDR3 bases are TGTGCCAGCAGCCTACTAGCGGGAGTTCACAATGAGCAGTTCTTC. This gives the protein CASSLLAGVHNEQFF.

The chain uses TRBV11-2 and TRBJ2-1; TRBD1 agrees at 8 bases. From germline, CDR1 is SGHAT and CDR2 FQNNGV. The CDR3 runs 14 residues. The trim removed 0 bases at V and 8 bases at J, leaving 3 bases unmatched. The CDR3 here is CASSLEQGAYEQFF. The CDR3 DNA reads as TGTGCCAGCAGCTTAGAGCAGGGGGCATATGAGCAGTTCTTC.

The rearrangement uses TRBV11-2 and TRBJ2-4, with 8 bases fitting TRBD1. Losses at the gene ends were 3 bases for V and 1 base for J; bases not matched to a gene: 11. The CDR3 loop spans 18 amino acids. CDR1 SGHAT and CDR2 FQNNGV come from the germline V gene. This chain's CDR3 is CASSLGTGGLFAKNIQYF. The CDR3 bases are TGTGCCAGCAGCTTGGGGACAGGAGGACTCTTCGCCAAAAACATTCAGTACTTC.

V and J are TRBV2 and TRBJ2-7; TRBD1 matches 7 bases. Germline V gene lookup returns CDR1 SNHLY and CDR2 FYNNEI. V lost 4 bases and J lost 0; bases outside the gene matches: 6. This CDR3 is 15 amino acids long. The CDR3 region has the DNA TGTGCCAGCAGTGGTGGACAGGCCAGCTCCTACGAGCAGTACTTC. Protein sequence: CASSGGQASSYEQYF. Using reference TRBV2 and TRBJ2-7 for the parts outside the CDR3, the full variable domain is EPEVTQTPSHQVTQMGQEVILRCVPISNHLYFYWYRQILGQKVEFLVSFYNNEISEKSEIFDDQFSVERPDGSNFTLKIRSTKLEDSAMYFCASSGGQASSYEQYFGPGTRLTVT.

The chain is built from TRBV4-1 and TRBJ1-1, with D perhaps matching TRBD1 (6 bases). The CDR3 totals 13 residues. Deletions cut 0 bases from V and 11 bases from J, with 13 bases between. Germline CDR1 is MGHRA and CDR2 is YSYEKL. CDR3 in DNA: TGCGCCAGCAGCCAAGACCCAACAGGGTATGCTTTCTTT. As protein: CASSQDPTGYAFF.

The V and J genes are TRBV27 and TRBJ2-1; D not certain. Trimming took off 2 bases at V and 4 bases at J, with 6 bases between the two ends. CDR1 is MNHEY and CDR2 is SMNVEV in the germline V gene (reference sequence). The CDR3 totals 13 residues. The CDR3 is CASSLTGYNEQFF. The CDR3 DNA reads TGTGCCAGCAGTTTAACCGGGTACAATGAGCAGTTCTTC.

The J gene is TRBJ2-7, the V gene TRBV11-1; unclear D gene. Trimming left V 3 bases short and J 0 bases short, with 12 bases between. CDR1 is SGHAT, CDR2 FQDESV, per germline (reference sequence). This CDR3 comprises 15 residues. Written as DNA, the CDR3 is TGTGCCAGCAGCTTTGGCAGGCTATTCTCCTACGAGCAGTACTTC. This translates into CASSFGRLFSYEQYF.

The chain uses TRBV20-1 and TRBJ2-3, with 7 bases that match TRBD1. With V trimmed by 5 bases and J by 0 bases, 8 bases remained unmatched. The CDR3 consists of 15 residues. Germline CDR1 is DFQATT and CDR2 is SNEGSKA (reference sequence). In DNA, the CDR3 is TGCAGTGCTCTCCGGGGACAGTCTAGCACAGATACGCAGTATTTT. Its protein is CSALRGQSSTDTQYF.

This clonotype has more than one count but fewer than ten. The genes are TRBV11-2 and TRBJ2-5; a possible D gene is TRBD1 (5 bases). CDR3 length: 10 residues. Trimming cost V 8 bases and J 9 bases, with 10 bases left between them. Germline V lookup: CDR1 SGHAT, CDR2 FQNNGV. The CDR3 DNA follows: TGTGCCAGCCGCCCCAGGGCCCAGTACTTC. Residues: CASRPRAQYF.

The V and J genes are TRBV20-1 and TRBJ2-1, with 9 bases that match TRBD1. The ends lost 1 base at V and 1 base at J; junction bases unmatched: 2. The germline gives CDR1 DFQATT, CDR2 SNEGSKA (reference sequence). The CDR3 extends over 15 amino acids. The CDR3 nucleotides read TGCAGTGCTAGAGCGGACAGGGGATCCTACAATGAGCAGTTCTTC. This gives the protein CSARADRGSYNEQFF.

Relative to its sample, this clonotype is medium-sized (0.01 to 0.1%). The chain uses TRBV6-5 and TRBJ2-7; 7 bases map to TRBD1. V lost 7 bases to trimming and J lost 2 bases; unmatched junction nucleotides: 8. CDR3 length equals 14 residues. Germline V gene data show CDR1 as MNHEY and CDR2 as SVGAGI. CDR3 sequence (DNA): TGTGCCAGCATTACCCGGGACAGACCCTACGAGCAGTACTTC. Its translation: CASITRDRPYEQYF.

Only one count was recorded for this clonotype. The rearrangement links TRBV27 to TRBJ2-1; D may be TRBD1 (6 bases). CDR3 length: 15 residues. Germline V lookup: CDR1 MNHEY, CDR2 SMNVEV (reference sequence). V dropped 6 bases and J dropped 0 bases, with 12 bases sitting between them. The CDR3 DNA sequence: TGTGCCAGCAGACCGGGACAAAGCTCCTACAATGAGCAGTTCTTC. It specifies CASRPGQSSYNEQFF.

This clonotype occurred a few times. The V and J genes are TRBV11-2 and TRBJ2-3, with D uncertain. V lost 1 base and J 5 bases, leaving 10 bases between the germline ends. Germline V lookup: CDR1 SGHAT, CDR2 FQNNGV. This CDR3 has 14 residues. For the CDR3, the DNA is TGTGCCAGCAGCTTAGTCCCCCCGGGAGATACGCAGTATTTT. This sequence encodes CASSLVPPGDTQYF.

The genes are TRBV12-3 or TRBV12-4 and TRBJ2-1, with D uncertain. The CDR3 covers 14 residues. The V end was cut by 6 bases, the J end by 0 bases, with 9 bases between. CDR3: CASSHKSSYNEQFF. As DNA, the CDR3 is TGTGCCAGCAGCCACAAGAGCTCCTACAATGAGCAGTTCTTC.

The V call is TRBV20-1, the J call TRBJ1-2; D remains ambiguous. V was cut by 5 bases and J by 5 bases, with 15 bases left in between. Per the germline V gene, CDR1 is DFQATT and CDR2 is SNEGSKA (reference sequence). This CDR3 region has 13 residues. The CDR3 is CSAPSGLQYGYTF. The DNA of the CDR3 is TGCAGTGCTCCCAGTGGGCTACAGTATGGCTACACCTTC.

This clonotype has just a few counts. This chain connects TRBV11-2 to TRBJ2-2; 13 nucleotides agree with TRBD2. The CDR3 covers 18 residues. CDR1 is SGHAT, CDR2 FQNNGV, per germline. V was clipped by 6 bases and J by 4 bases; unmatched bases: 11. As DNA, the CDR3 is TGTGCCAGCAGTCGGACTAGCGGGGGCCTCCGAGTCACCGGGGAGCTGTTTTTT. Translated, it gives CASSRTSGGLRVTGELFF.

The chain links TRBV12-3 or TRBV12-4 to TRBJ2-1, with a weak D call TRBD2 (7 bases). V shed 7 bases and J shed 9 bases, with 19 bases lying between them. The CDR3 is 14 amino acids. In DNA form, the CDR3 reads TGTGCCAGCACCTCGAGGGGGGACTACGCTGAGCAGTTCTTC. It specifies CASTSRGDYAEQFF.

This chain connects TRBV20-1 to TRBJ2-1, with D unresolved. Germline CDR1 is DFQATT and CDR2 is SNEGSKA (reference sequence). This CDR3 contains 15 residues. The V end lost 3 bases, the J end lost 8 bases, and 20 bases lay between the germline ends. CDR3 sequence (DNA): TGCAGTGCTAGTGAAGGCGCAGTACAAAGTGATGAGCAGTTCTTC. Its translation is CSASEGAVQSDEQFF.

A note on this clonotype: One junction end does not reproduce the germline sequence, and a read error may be involved. The genes are TRBV7-9 and TRBJ2-7; D gene uncertain. CDR3 length: 15 residues. CDR1 SEHNR and CDR2 FQNEAQ come from the germline V gene (reference sequence). The DNA for the CDR3 is TGTGCCAGCAGCTTAGTGAGTGATGGGTCCTACGAACAGTACTTC. It is translated as CASSLVSDGSYEQYF.